A few counts support the clone carrying this T cell receptor beta chain. Germline V gene sequence: CDR1 MGHDK, CDR2 SYGVNS. The CDR3 totals 14 residues. The germline V and J ends were trimmed by 1 base and 2 bases, with 8 bases remaining between them. Stated time point: pre-sensitization, week 0. As for treatment: therapeutic diphenylcyclopropenone sensitization with weekly scalp DPC. This entry is derived from a study of human T cells and chemical hapten exposure. For the library, individual cDNA molecules each received unique molecular identifiers. In the original processing: With a range of about 23,224 to 700,000, the median per sample was about 92,000 TCRs. TCRdb ran MiXCR on the RACE reads and lists one entry per CDR3 protein. The authors' filters were not applied to this entry. This table has some 250,000 distinct CDR3 sequences, roughly 8% appearing once.

The material was whole blood, obtained in connection with sensitization to the hapten diphenylcyclopropenone (DPC). The clonotype was recovered from a man younger than 30 with alopecia areata. Some clones in this sample may be carry-over from other donors' samples. The chain uses TRBV25-1 and TRBJ1-2; D is ambiguous. The chain's CDR3 is CASSEWDLNYGYTF. The CDR3 DNA follows: TGTGCCAGCAGTGAATGGGATTTAAACTATGGCTACACCTTC.